These 8 T cell receptor beta chains were all obtained from the same sample, sequenced in a study of blood T cell repertoires in COVID-19. Sequencing used immunoSEQ multiplex PCR; TCRdb keeps in-frame clones, though not all of them. In the table there are approximately 220,000 clones, roughly 85% of which are singletons. Specimen: PBMCs or T cells enriched from blood (not recorded which). These TCRs come from a woman in her 40s who had been exposed to COVID-19.

The chain has TRBV7-8 and TRBJ1-6; D call uncertain. V shed 4 bases and J shed 7 bases, with 11 bases lying between them. This CDR3 is built from 14 residues. Germline CDR1 SGHVS, CDR2 FQNEAQ. The CDR3 here is CASSSKEGNSPLHF. The CDR3, as DNA: TGTGCCAGCAGCTCCAAGGAGGGCAATTCACCCCTCCACTTT.

This chain uses TRBV9 with TRBJ1-3, with no clear D. This CDR3 region has 15 residues. Trimming left V 2 bases short and J 4 bases short, with 13 bases between. Germline V gene data show CDR1 as SGDLS and CDR2 as YYNGEE. The CDR3 reads CASSVGRVAGNTIYF. CDR3 DNA sequence: TGTGCCAGCAGCGTTGGTAGGGTAGCGGGAAACACCATATATTTT.

The V and J genes are TRBV3-1 (or the pseudogene TRBV3-2) and TRBJ2-3; 9 bases are shared with TRBD2. The CDR3 length is 16 residues. The junction had 9 bases not matched to a gene; V was cut back by 3 bases and J by 5 bases. The V gene's germline CDR1 is LGHDT and CDR2 YNNKEL (reference sequence). DNA of the CDR3: TGTGCCAGCAGCCAGTCCGCGGGGGGGCCACGAGATACGCAGTATTTT. This gives the protein CASSQSAGGPRDTQYF.

V gene TRBV7-6 combines with J gene TRBJ2-7, with 9 bases aligning to TRBD1. This CDR3 is 15 amino acids long. Germline V gene lookup returns CDR1 SGHVS and CDR2 FNYEAQ. Trimming took 4 bases from V and 6 from J; bases not matched to a gene: 10. The CDR3 is CASSSPGQGISEQYF. CDR3 nucleotide sequence: TGTGCCAGCAGCTCACCGGGACAGGGCATCTCCGAGCAGTACTTC.

There are a few counts of this clone. The chain recombines TRBV3-1 (or the pseudogene TRBV3-2) with TRBJ1-6; 7 nucleotides line up with TRBD1. J lost 8 bases, V lost 4 bases, and 8 bases had no gene match. The CDR3 extends over 15 amino acids. Germline assignment: CDR1 LGHDT and CDR2 YNNKEL (reference sequence). The CDR3 loop is CASSLETGTDSPLHF. In nucleotides, the CDR3 is TGTGCCAGCAGCCTAGAGACAGGGACCGATTCACCCCTCCACTTT.

In its sample, this clone was seen a few times. The V and J genes are TRBV7-6 and TRBJ1-5, with 7 bases fitting TRBD1. The trim removed 2 bases at V and 4 bases at J, leaving 8 bases unmatched. This CDR3 is built from 16 residues. Germline V lookup: CDR1 SGHVS, CDR2 FNYEAQ. CDR3 loop: CASSLRDREINQPQHF. The CDR3 bases are TGTGCCAGCAGCTTACGAGACAGGGAAATAAATCAGCCCCAGCATTTT.

This rearrangement joins TRBV5-1 to TRBJ1-3; tentative D call: TRBD1 (6 bases). V gave up 0 bases and J gave up 0 bases, with 10 bases separating them. The germline V gene encodes CDR1 SGHRS and CDR2 YFSETQ. The CDR3 is 16 amino acids. The CDR3 protein is CASSLAGAISGNTIYF. For the CDR3, the DNA is TGCGCCAGCAGCTTGGCAGGGGCGATCTCTGGAAACACCATATATTTT.

V gene TRBV4-2 combines with J gene TRBJ1-2; no clear D. V was pared by 0 bases and J by 3 bases, with 14 bases between. Germline CDR1 and CDR2: LGHNA and YNFKEQ. The CDR3 contains 16 residues. The CDR3 is CASSQEGIASDYGYTF. In DNA, the CDR3 is TGTGCCAGCAGCCAAGAAGGCATAGCGAGTGACTATGGCTACACCTTC.